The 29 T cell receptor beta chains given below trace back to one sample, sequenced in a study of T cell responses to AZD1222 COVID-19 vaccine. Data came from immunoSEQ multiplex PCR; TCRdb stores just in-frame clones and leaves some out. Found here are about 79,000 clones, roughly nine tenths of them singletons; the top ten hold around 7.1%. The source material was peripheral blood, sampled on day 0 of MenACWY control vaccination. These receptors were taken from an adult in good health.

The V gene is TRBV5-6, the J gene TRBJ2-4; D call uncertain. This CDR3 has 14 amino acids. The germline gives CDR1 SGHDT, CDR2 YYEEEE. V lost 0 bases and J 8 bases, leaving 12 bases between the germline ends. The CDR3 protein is CASSLASGSDIQYF. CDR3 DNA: TGTGCCAGCAGCTTGGCTTCCGGGTCGGACATTCAGTACTTC.

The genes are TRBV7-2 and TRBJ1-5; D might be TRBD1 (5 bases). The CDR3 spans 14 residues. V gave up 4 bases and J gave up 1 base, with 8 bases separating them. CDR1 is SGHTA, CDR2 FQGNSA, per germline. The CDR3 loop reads CASSSRQSNQPQHF. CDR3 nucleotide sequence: TGTGCCAGCAGCTCCCGACAGAGCAATCAGCCCCAGCATTTT.

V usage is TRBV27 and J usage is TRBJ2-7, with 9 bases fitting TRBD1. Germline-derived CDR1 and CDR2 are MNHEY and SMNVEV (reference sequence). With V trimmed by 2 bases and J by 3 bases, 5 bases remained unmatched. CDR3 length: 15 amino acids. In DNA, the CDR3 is TGTGCCAGCAGTTTAAGAGGGACAGGGAGCTACGAGCAGTACTTC. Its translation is CASSLRGTGSYEQYF.

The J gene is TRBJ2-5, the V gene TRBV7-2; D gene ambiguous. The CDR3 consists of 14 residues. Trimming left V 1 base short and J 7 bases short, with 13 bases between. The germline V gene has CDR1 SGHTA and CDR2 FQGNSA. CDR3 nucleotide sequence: TGTGCCAGCAGCTTAGGGGGTAGTTCGGGGACCCAGTACTTC. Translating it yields CASSLGGSSGTQYF.

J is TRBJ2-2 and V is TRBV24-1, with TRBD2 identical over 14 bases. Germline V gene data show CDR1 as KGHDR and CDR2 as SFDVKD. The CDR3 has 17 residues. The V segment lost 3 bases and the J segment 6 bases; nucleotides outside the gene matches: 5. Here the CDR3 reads CATSDLTSGRAAGELFF. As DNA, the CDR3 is TGTGCCACCAGTGATCTGACTAGCGGGAGGGCCGCCGGGGAGCTGTTTTTT.

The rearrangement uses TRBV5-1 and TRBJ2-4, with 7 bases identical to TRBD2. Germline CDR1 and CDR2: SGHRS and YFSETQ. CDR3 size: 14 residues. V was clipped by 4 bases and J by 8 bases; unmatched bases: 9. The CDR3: CASSPVLGRDIQYF. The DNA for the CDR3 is TGCGCCAGCAGCCCTGTTTTAGGGAGGGACATTCAGTACTTC.

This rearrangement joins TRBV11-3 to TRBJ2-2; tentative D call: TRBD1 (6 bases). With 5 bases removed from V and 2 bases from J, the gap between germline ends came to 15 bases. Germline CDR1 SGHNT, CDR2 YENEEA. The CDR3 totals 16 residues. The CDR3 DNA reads TGTGCCAGCAGCCAGGGGTCTGGGCCTAACACCGGGGAGCTGTTTTTT. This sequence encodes CASSQGSGPNTGELFF.

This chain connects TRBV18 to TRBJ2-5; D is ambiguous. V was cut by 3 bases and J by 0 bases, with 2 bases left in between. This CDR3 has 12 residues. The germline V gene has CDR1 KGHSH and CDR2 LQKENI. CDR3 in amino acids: CASSPYQETQYF. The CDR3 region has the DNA TGTGCCAGCTCACCGTACCAAGAGACCCAGTACTTC.

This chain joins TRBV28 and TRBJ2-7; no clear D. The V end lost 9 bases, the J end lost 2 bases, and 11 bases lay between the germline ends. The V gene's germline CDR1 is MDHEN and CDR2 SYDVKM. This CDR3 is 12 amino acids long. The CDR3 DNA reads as TGTGCCAGTAGGGTCAAACCCTACGAGCAGTACTTC. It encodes CASRVKPYEQYF.

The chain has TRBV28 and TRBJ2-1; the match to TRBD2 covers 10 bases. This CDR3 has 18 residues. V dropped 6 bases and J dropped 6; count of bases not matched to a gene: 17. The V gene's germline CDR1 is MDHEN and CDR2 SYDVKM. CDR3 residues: CASSLNDLAGVISNEQFF. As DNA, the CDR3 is TGTGCCAGCAGCCTTAACGATCTAGCGGGAGTCATCAGCAATGAGCAGTTCTTC. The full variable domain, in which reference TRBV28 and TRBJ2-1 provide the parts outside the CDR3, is DVKVTQSSRYLVKRTGEKVFLECVQDMDHENMFWYRQDPGLGLRLIYFSYDVKMKEKGDIPEGYSVSREKKERFSLILESASTNQTSMYLCASSLNDLAGVISNEQFFGPGTRLTVL.

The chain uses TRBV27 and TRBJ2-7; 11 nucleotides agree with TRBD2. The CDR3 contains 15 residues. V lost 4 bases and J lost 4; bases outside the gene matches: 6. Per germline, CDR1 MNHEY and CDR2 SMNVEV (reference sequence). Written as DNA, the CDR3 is TGTGCCAGCAGTTCTCCGGGACTAGCGGAATACGAGCAGTACTTC. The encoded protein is CASSSPGLAEYEQYF.

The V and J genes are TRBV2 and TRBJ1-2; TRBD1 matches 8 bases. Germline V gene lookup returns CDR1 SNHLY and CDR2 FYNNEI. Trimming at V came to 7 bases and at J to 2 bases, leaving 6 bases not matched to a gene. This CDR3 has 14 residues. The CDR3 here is CASNPRTGNYGYTF. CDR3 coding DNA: TGTGCCAGCAACCCCCGGACAGGGAACTATGGCTACACCTTC.

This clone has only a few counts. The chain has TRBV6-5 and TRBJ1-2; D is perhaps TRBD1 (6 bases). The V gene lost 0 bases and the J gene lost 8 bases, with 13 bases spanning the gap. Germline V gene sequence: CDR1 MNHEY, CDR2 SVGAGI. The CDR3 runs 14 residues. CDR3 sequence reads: CASSYSVGGRGYTF. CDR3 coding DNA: TGTGCCAGCAGTTACTCGGTGGGGGGCAGGGGCTACACCTTC.

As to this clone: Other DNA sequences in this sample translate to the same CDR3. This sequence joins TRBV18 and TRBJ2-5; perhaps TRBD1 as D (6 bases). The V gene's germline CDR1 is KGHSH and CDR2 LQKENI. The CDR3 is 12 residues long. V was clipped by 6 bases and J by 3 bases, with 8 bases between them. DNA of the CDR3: TGTGCCAGCTCCCCAGGGGAAGAGACCCAGTACTTC. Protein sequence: CASSPGEETQYF.

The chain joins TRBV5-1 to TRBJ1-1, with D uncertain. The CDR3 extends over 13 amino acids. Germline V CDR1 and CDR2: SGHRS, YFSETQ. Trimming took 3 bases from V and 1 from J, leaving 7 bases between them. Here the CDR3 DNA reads TGCGCCAGCAGCTACAACACGAACACTGAAGCTTTCTTT. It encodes CASSYNTNTEAFF.

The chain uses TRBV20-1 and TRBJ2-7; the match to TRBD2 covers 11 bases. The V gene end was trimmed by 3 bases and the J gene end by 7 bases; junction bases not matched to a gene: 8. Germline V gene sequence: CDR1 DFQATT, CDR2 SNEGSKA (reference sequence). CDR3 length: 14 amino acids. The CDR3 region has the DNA TGCAGTGCTAGTAGACTAGCGGGACGTTATGAGCAGTACTTC. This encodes CSASRLAGRYEQYF.

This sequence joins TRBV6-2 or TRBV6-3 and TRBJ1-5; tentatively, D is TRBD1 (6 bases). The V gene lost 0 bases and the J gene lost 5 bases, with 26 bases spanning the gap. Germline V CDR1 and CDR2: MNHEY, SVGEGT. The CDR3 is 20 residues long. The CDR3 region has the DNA TGTGCCAGCAGTTACTCCTCAGACCGGCCAGGGGAGAGGAGGGATCAGCCCCAGCATTTT. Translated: CASSYSSDRPGERRDQPQHF.

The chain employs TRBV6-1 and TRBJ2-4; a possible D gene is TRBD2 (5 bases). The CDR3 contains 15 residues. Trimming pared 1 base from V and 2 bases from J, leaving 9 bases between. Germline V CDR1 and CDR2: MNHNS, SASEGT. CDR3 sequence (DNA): TGTGCCAGCAGTGAAGGAGGAGGAACCAAAAACATTCAGTACTTC. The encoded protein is CASSEGGGTKNIQYF.

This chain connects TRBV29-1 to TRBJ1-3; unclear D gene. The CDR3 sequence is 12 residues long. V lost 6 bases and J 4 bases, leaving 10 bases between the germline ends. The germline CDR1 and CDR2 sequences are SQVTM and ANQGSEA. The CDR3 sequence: CSVIGRGNTIYF. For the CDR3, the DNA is TGCAGCGTCATAGGGAGGGGAAACACCATATATTTT. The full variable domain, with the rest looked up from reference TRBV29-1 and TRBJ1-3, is SAVISQKPSRDICQRGTSLTIQCQVDSQVTMMFWYRQQPGQSLTLIATANQGSEATYESGFVIDKFPISRPNLTFSTLTVSNMSPEDSSIYLCSVIGRGNTIYFGEGSWLTVV.

The CDR3 nucleotides read TGTGCCAGCAGTCTTGGTAGCATAGGGACCCAGTACTTC. Translating gives CASSLGSIGTQYF. The rearrangement uses TRBV6-5 and TRBJ2-5; D gene ambiguous. Trimming removed 5 bases at V and 7 bases at J, with 14 bases between. The CDR3 is 13 residues long. CDR1 is MNHEY, CDR2 SVGAGI, per germline.

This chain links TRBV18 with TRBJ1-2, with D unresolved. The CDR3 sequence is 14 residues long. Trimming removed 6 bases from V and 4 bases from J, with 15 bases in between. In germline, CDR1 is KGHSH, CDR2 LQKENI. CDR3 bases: TGTGCCAGCTCTCAAAGCCGGGATCCCTATGGCTACACCTTC. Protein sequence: CASSQSRDPYGYTF.

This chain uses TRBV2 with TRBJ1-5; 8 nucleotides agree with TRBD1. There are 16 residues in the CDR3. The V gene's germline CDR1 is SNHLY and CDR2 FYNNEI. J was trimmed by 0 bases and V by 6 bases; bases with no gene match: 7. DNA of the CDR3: TGTGCCAGCAGGGGACAGGTCATAGATAGCAATCAGCCCCAGCATTTT. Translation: CASRGQVIDSNQPQHF.

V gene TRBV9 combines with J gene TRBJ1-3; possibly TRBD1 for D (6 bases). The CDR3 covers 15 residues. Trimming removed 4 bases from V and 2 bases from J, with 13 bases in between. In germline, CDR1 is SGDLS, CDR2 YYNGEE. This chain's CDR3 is CASSPSGATGNTIYF. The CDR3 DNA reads TGTGCCAGCAGCCCCTCGGGGGCCACTGGAAACACCATATATTTT. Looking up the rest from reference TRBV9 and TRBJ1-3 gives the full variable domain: DSGVTQTPKHLITATGQRVTLRCSPRSGDLSVYWYQQSLDQGLQFLIQYYNGEERAKGNILERFSAQQFPDLHSELNLSSLELGDSALYFCASSPSGATGNTIYFGEGSWLTVV.

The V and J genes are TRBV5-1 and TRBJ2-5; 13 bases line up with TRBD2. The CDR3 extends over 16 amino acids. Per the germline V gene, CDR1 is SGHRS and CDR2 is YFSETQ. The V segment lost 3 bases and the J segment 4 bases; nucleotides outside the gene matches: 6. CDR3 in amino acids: CASSYGLAGEGETQYF. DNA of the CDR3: TGCGCCAGCAGCTACGGACTAGCGGGAGAGGGAGAGACCCAGTACTTC.

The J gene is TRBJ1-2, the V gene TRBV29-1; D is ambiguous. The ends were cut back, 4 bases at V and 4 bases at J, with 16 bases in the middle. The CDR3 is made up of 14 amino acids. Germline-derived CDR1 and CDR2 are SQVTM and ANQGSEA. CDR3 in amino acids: CSVAGGPMAYGYTF. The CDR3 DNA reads TGCAGCGTTGCTGGAGGTCCCATGGCCTATGGCTACACCTTC.

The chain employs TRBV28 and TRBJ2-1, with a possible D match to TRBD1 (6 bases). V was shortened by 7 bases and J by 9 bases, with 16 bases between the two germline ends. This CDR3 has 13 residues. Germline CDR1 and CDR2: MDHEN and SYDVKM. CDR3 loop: CASNLQGFGEQFF. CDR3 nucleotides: TGTGCCAGCAATCTACAGGGATTCGGTGAGCAGTTCTTC. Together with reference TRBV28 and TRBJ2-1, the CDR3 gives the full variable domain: DVKVTQSSRYLVKRTGEKVFLECVQDMDHENMFWYRQDPGLGLRLIYFSYDVKMKEKGDIPEGYSVSREKKERFSLILESASTNQTSMYLCASNLQGFGEQFFGPGTRLTVL.

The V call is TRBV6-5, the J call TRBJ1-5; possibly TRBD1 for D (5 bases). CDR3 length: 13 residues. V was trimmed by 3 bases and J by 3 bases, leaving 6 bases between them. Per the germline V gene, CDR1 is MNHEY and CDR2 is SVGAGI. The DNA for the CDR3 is TGTGCCAGCAGTTATGGGGCCAATCAGCCCCAGCATTTT. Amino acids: CASSYGANQPQHF.

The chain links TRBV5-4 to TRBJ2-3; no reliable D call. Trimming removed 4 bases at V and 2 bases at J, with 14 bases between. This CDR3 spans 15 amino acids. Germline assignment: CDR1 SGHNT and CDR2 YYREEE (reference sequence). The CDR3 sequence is CASSTMIPATDTQYF. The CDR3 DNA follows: TGTGCCAGCAGCACAATGATCCCGGCCACAGATACGCAGTATTTT.

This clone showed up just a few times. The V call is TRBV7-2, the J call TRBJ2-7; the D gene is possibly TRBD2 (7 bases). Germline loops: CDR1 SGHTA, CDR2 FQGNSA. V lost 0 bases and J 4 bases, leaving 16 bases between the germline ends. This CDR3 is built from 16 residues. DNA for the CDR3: TGTGCCAGCAGCTTAGCCCGGGGGGCTAGCAGGTACGAGCAGTACTTC. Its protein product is CASSLARGASRYEQYF.